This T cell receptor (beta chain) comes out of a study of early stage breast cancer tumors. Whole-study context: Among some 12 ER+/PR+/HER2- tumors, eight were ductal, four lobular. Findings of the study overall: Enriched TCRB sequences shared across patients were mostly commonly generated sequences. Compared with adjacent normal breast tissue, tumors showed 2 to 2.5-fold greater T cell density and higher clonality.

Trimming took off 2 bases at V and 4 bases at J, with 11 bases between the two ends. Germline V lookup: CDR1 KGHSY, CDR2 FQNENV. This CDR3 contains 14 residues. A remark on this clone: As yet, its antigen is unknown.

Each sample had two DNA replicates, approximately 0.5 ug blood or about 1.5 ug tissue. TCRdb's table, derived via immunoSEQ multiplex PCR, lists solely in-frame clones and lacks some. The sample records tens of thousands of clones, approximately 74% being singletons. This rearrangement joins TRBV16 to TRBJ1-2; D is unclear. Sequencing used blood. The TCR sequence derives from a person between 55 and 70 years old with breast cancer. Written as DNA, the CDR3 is TGTGCCAGCAGCCAAACCCCTGGGAGCTATGGCTACACCTTC. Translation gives CASSQTPGSYGYTF.